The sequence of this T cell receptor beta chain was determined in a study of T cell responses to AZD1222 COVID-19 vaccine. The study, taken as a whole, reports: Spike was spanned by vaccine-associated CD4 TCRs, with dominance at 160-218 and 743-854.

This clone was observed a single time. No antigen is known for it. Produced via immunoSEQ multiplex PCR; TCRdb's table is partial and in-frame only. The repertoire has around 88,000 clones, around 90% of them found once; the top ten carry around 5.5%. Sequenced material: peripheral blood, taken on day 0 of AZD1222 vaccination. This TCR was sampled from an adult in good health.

CDR3 residues: CASSTPEAGRTDTQYF. As DNA, the CDR3 is TGTGCCAGCTCCACCCCTGAGGCAGGGCGAACAGATACGCAGTATTTT. The gene calls are TRBV27 and TRBJ2-3; perhaps TRBD1 as D (5 bases). Trimming took 8 bases from V and 3 from J, leaving 21 bases between them. This CDR3 is built from 16 residues. Germline-derived CDR1 and CDR2 are MNHEY and SMNVEV (reference sequence).